This T cell receptor beta chain was sequenced during a study of cytomegalovirus exposure and HLA in healthy donors. Germline CDR1 reads SSHAT; CDR2 reads FNYEAQ (reference sequence). The CDR3 contains 14 residues. This clone has only one observation. The antigen is unknown. One end of the junction varies from germline; a read error may be responsible. The study's findings and limits: TRBV6-2, TRBV6-3 and some other V segments were unresolvable in 87-base-pair reads. TCR beta sequences numbering 15,000 to 20,000 were associated with HLA alleles at 0.05 false discovery rate in a later analysis.

The PCR contained 60 Vbeta and 13 Jbeta primers. Profiled with immunoSEQ multiplex PCR; TCRdb holds only in-frame clones, not every one. The data show over 100,000 clones, 50% to 80% seen once. The source of this sequence is a woman between 35 and 50 years old in good health and CMV-seropositive. The chain carries TRBV7-7 and TRBJ2-7; the D is unclear. Sequenced: PBMCs. The CDR3 here is CASSWSSEAYEQYF. The CDR3 nucleotides read TGTGCTAGCAGCTGGTCATCCGAGGCCTACGAGCAGTACTTC.